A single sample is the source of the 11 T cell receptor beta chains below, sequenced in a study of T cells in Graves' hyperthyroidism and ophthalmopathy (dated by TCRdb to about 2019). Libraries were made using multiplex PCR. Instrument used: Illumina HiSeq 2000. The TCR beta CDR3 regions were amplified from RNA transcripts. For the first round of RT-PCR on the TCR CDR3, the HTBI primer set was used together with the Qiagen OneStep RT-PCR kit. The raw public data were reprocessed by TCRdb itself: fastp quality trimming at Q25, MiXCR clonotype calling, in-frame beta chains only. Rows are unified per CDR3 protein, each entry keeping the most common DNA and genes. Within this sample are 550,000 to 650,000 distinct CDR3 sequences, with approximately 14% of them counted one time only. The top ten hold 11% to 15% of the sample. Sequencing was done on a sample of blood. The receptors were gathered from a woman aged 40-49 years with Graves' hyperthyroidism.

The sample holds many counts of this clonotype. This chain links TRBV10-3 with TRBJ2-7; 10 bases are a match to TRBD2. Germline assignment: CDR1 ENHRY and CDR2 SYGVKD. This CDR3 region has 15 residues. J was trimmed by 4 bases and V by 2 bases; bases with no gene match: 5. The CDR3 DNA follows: TGTGCCATCAGTGAGGAGACTAGCGGGCGGTACGAGCAGTACTTC. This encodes CAISEETSGRYEQYF.

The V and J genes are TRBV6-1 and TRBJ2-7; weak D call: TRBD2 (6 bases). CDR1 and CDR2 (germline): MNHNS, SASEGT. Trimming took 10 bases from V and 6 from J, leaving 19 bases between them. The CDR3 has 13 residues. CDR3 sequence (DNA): TGTGCCACCGCAGCGGGTTTAATAGGCGAGCAGTACTTC. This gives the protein CATAAGLIGEQYF.

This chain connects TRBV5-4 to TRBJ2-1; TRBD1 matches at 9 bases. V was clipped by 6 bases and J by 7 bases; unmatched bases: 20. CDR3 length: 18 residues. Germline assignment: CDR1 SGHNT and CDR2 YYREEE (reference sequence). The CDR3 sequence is CASTPGQGRSGSGNEQFF. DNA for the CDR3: TGTGCCAGCACCCCGGGACAGGGAAGGTCCGGGTCGGGTAATGAGCAGTTCTTC.

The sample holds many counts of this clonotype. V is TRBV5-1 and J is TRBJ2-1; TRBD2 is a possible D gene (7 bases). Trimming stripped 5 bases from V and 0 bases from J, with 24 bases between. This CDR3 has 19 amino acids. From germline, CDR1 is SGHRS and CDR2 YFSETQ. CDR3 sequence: CASRSQGGGGGSSYNEQFF. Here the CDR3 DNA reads TGCGCCAGCAGGTCACAGGGAGGTGGTGGCGGGAGCTCCTACAATGAGCAGTTCTTC.

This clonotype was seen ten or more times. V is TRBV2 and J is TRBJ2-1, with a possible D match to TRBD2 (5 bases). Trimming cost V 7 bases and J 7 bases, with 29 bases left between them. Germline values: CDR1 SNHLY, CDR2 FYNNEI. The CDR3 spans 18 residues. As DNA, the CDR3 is TGTGCCAGCACCCTCGATTCTGTTGGTCTAGCAATTGGGAATGAGCAGTTCTTC. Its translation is CASTLDSVGLAIGNEQFF.

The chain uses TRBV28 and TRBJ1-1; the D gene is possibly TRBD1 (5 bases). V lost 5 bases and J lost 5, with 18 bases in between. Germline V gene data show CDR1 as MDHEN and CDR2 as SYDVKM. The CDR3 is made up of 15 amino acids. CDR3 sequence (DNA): TGTGCCAGCAGTGGGGGGGGTGGGGGAAGAACTGAAGCTTTCTTT. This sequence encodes CASSGGGGGRTEAFF.

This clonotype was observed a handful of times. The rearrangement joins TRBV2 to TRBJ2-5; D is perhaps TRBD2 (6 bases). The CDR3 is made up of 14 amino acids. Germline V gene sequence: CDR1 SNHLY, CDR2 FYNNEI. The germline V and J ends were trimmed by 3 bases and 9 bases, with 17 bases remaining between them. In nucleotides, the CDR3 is TGTGCCAGCAGTGAGACGGAGGGGCCCAGGGCCCAGTACTTC. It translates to CASSETEGPRAQYF.

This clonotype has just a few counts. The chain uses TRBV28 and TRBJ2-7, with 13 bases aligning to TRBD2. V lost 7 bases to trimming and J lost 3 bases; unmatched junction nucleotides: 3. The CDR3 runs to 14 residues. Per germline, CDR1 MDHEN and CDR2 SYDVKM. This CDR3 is CASTRTSGSYEQYF. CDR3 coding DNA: TGTGCCAGCACGAGGACTAGCGGGAGCTACGAGCAGTACTTC.

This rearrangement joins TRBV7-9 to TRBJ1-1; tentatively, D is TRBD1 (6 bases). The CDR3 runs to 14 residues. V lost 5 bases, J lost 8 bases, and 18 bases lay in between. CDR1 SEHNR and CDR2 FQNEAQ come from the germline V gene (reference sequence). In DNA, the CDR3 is TGTGCCAGCAGCCTAGGGGGGGGCGACGAGGAAGCTTTCTTT. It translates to CASSLGGGDEEAFF.

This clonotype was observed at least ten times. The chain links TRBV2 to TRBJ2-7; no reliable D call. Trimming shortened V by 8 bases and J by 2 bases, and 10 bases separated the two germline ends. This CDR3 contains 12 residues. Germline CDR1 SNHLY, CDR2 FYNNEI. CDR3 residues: CASERITYEQYF. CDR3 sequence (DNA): TGTGCCAGCGAACGGATAACCTACGAGCAGTACTTC.

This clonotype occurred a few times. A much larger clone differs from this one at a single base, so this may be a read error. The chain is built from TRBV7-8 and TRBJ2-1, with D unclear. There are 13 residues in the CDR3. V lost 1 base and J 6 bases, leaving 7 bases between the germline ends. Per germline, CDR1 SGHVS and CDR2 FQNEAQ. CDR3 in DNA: TGTGCCAGCAGCTTAGATCGTAGCAATGAGCAGTTCTTC. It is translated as CASSLDRSNEQFF.